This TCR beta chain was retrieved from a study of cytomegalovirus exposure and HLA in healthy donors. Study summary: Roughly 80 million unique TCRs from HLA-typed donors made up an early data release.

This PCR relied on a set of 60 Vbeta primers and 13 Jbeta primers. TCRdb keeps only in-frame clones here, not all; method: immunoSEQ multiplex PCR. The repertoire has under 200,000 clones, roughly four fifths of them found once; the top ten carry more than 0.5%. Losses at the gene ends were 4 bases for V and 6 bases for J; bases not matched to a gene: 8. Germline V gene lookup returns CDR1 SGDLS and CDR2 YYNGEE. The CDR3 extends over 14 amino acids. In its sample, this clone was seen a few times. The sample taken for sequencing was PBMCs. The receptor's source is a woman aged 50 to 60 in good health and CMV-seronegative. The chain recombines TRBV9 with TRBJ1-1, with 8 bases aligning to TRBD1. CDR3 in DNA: TGTGCCAGCAGCTTCTTACAGGGGGACGCTGAAGCTTTCTTT. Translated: CASSFLQGDAEAFF.